This is a list of T cell receptor beta chains from one sample in a study of siplizumab effects on memory and regulatory T cells. Assay used: immunoSEQ multiplex PCR; TCRdb lists only in-frame clones, some missing. Here the sample spans about 91,000 clones, more than 85% being singletons. Sequences were obtained from CD8+ T cells sorted from blood. The origin of the receptors is a human donor in good health. The CDR3 runs from the conserved cysteine through the conserved F or W. Each record gives: D gene, J gene, V gene, clone size, CDR3 DNA, CDR3 protein. The D gene is left open where the match is weak. Rows may omit the clone size; those that give it use once, few, many or a size class.

D: TRBD2
J: TRBJ2-5
V: TRBV7-9
size: .
DNA: TGTGCCAGCAGCTTAGAACTAGCGGGAGTCGAAGAGACCCAGTACTTC
CDR3: CASSLELAGVEETQYF

D: TRBD1
J: TRBJ2-7
V: TRBV4-1
size: .
DNA: TGCGCCAGCAGCTACCGGGACAGGGGCTACGAGCAGTACTTC
CDR3: CASSYRDRGYEQYF

D: TRBD1
J: TRBJ2-5
V: TRBV6-5
size: .
DNA: TGTGCCAGCAGTTCCCGGACAGGGGGCGGTCAAGAGACCCAGTACTTC
CDR3: CASSSRTGGGQETQYF

D: .
J: TRBJ1-1
V: TRBV6-4
size: .
DNA: TGTGCCAGCAGATTAACAGGATCGAACACTGAAGCTTTCTTT
CDR3: CASRLTGSNTEAFF

D: .
J: TRBJ1-4
V: TRBV2
size: .
DNA: TGTGCCAGCAGCGGACATGCAACTAATGAAAAACTGTTTTTT
CDR3: CASSGHATNEKLFF

D: .
J: TRBJ1-4
V: TRBV13
size: .
DNA: TGTGCCAGCTCGACAGGAATTAATGAAAAACTGTTTTTT
CDR3: CASSTGINEKLFF

D: TRBD1
J: TRBJ1-6
V: TRBV25-1
size: .
DNA: TGTGCCAGCAGTGGAGGGACAGGGTATAATTCACCCCTCCACTTT
CDR3: CASSGGTGYNSPLHF

D: TRBD2
J: TRBJ2-7
V: TRBV28
size: .
DNA: TGTGCCAGCAGTACTAGACTAGCGGCCTCCTACGAGCAGTACTTC
CDR3: CASSTRLAASYEQYF

D: .
J: TRBJ1-1
V: TRBV29-1
size: few
DNA: TGCAGCGTTACGGGACTTGAAGCTTTCTTT
CDR3: CSVTGLEAFF

D: .
J: TRBJ1-1
V: TRBV4-2
size: .
DNA: TGTGCCAGCAGCCAAGATGGACTCGCTAGCACTGAAGCTTTCTTT
CDR3: CASSQDGLASTEAFF

D: TRBD2
J: TRBJ2-5
V: TRBV25-1
size: .
DNA: TGTGCCAGCAGTGGTAGCGGGGGTTCCCAGTACTTC
CDR3: CASSGSGGSQYF

D: .
J: TRBJ1-1
V: TRBV6-6
size: .
DNA: TGTGCCAGCAGCCGAAATATCAGGGGTTACTGGACTGAAGCTTTCTTT
CDR3: CASSRNIRGYWTEAFF